Below, 25 T cell receptor beta chains from the same sample are listed, as sequenced in a study of cytomegalovirus exposure and HLA in healthy donors. Amplification used 60 Vbeta primers and 13 Jbeta primers. Only in-frame clones appear in the TCRdb table, and some are missing; sequencing was by immunoSEQ multiplex PCR. The table records some 140,000 clones, around 63% of them present only once. Sequencing was performed on PBMCs. The receptor set was obtained from a human donor in good health.

The chain combines TRBV6-1 with TRBJ2-1, with a tentative D call TRBD2 (5 bases). The CDR3 runs to 15 residues. The V end was cut by 1 base, the J end by 1 base, with 8 bases between. Germline CDR1 is MNHNS and CDR2 is SASEGT. CDR3 coding DNA: TGTGCCAGCAGTGAAGATCCGGGGTCCTACAATGAGCAGTTCTTC. This sequence encodes CASSEDPGSYNEQFF.

The rearrangement joins TRBV6-5 to TRBJ1-5; no reliable D call. Trimming left V 6 bases short and J 0 bases short, with 12 bases between. Germline V gene lookup returns CDR1 MNHEY and CDR2 SVGAGI. The CDR3 consists of 15 residues. The CDR3 protein is CASRARLNSNQPQHF. In nucleotides, the CDR3 is TGTGCCAGCAGAGCGAGGCTAAATAGCAATCAGCCCCAGCATTTT.

This clone came up a few times. The rearrangement links TRBV5-4 to TRBJ2-7, with 7 bases that match TRBD1. The germline V gene has CDR1 SGHNT and CDR2 YYREEE (reference sequence). The CDR3 is made up of 16 amino acids. J gave up 5 bases and V 4 bases, and 15 bases lay outside the gene matches. The CDR3 region has the DNA TGTGCCAGCAGCAGCCGGACAGGAACTGGGGGCGACGAGCAGTACTTC. The encoded protein is CASSSRTGTGGDEQYF.

The V and J genes are TRBV19 and TRBJ2-7, with 8 positions matching TRBD2. The CDR3 covers 14 residues. After removal of 7 bases from V and 0 bases from J, the junction contained 5 bases not matched to a gene. Per germline, CDR1 LNHDA and CDR2 SQIVND (reference sequence). This CDR3 reads CASKLAGISYEQYF. The DNA of the CDR3 is TGTGCCAGTAAATTAGCGGGAATCTCCTACGAGCAGTACTTC.

This chain uses TRBV4-1 with TRBJ1-5; D gene unclear. CDR1 is MGHRA, CDR2 YSYEKL, per germline. Trimming pared 1 base from V and 11 bases from J, leaving 15 bases between. The CDR3 extends over 14 amino acids. CDR3 sequence: CASSQGRGTWTQHF. Written as DNA, the CDR3 is TGCGCCAGCAGCCAAGGTCGGGGTACTTGGACCCAGCATTTT.

This clone was observed a few times. The chain carries TRBV28 and TRBJ2-1; the match to TRBD1 covers 8 bases. The CDR3 loop spans 14 amino acids. CDR1 and CDR2 (germline): MDHEN, SYDVKM. V was clipped by 10 bases and J by 6 bases; unmatched bases: 11. The CDR3 sequence is CATLRTGFFNEQFF. The CDR3 DNA follows: TGTGCCACCCTCCGGACAGGGTTTTTCAATGAGCAGTTCTTC.

The chain links TRBV10-3 to TRBJ2-2; D is perhaps TRBD2 (6 bases). The CDR3 runs 14 residues. V was trimmed by 8 bases and J by 4 bases, leaving 14 bases between them. The germline gives CDR1 ENHRY, CDR2 SYGVKD. CDR3 residues: CAISRREGTGELFF. The CDR3 DNA follows: TGTGCCATCTCCAGGAGGGAAGGCACCGGGGAGCTGTTTTTT.

The genes are TRBV2 and TRBJ2-3; tentative D call: TRBD2 (6 bases). Germline CDR1 is SNHLY and CDR2 is FYNNEI. CDR3 size: 10 residues. CDR3 amino acids: CAEGADTQYF. CDR3 coding DNA: TGTGCGGAGGGCGCAGATACGCAGTATTTT.

This clone was seen more than once but under ten times. The chain recombines TRBV5-4 with TRBJ2-7; TRBD2 aligns across 7 bases. Losses at the gene ends were 4 bases for V and 5 bases for J; bases not matched to a gene: 9. Germline loops: CDR1 SGHNT, CDR2 YYREEE (reference sequence). This CDR3 spans 14 amino acids. The CDR3 DNA follows: TGTGCCAGCAGCATACTTAGAGCGGGAAACGAGCAGTACTTC. It encodes CASSILRAGNEQYF. The full variable domain, rest sourced from reference TRBV5-4 and TRBJ2-7, is ETGVTQSPTHLIKTRGQQVTLRCSSQSGHNTVSWYQQALGQGPQFIFQYYREEENGRGNFPPRFSGLQFPNYSSELNVNALELDDSALYLCASSILRAGNEQYFGPGTRLTVT.

This clone was observed a handful of times. The chain recombines TRBV5-4 with TRBJ1-1; 8 bases align to TRBD1. The CDR3 contains 15 residues. Germline V gene data show CDR1 as SGHNT and CDR2 as YYREEE (reference sequence). Unmatched junction bases numbered 3, after V lost 1 base and J lost 1 base. CDR3 region: CASSLPTGANTEAFF. The CDR3 bases are TGTGCCAGCAGCTTGCCGACAGGGGCGAACACTGAAGCTTTCTTT.

The rearrangement links TRBV27 to TRBJ1-2, with TRBD1 matching 9 bases. From germline, CDR1 is MNHEY and CDR2 SMNVEV (reference sequence). The length of the CDR3 is 13 residues. V lost 7 bases, J lost 6 bases, and 6 bases stayed unmatched. In DNA form, the CDR3 reads TGTGCCAGCACCTTCACAGGGGGCGATGGCTACACCTTC. Its translation: CASTFTGGDGYTF.

The J gene is TRBJ2-1, the V gene TRBV18, with 7 bases fitting TRBD2. Germline CDR1 and CDR2: KGHSH and LQKENI. The V and J ends lost 3 bases and 2 bases, in that order; junction bases with no gene match: 7. The CDR3 is 16 residues long. The CDR3 sequence is CASSPLGLPPYNEQFF. CDR3 DNA: TGTGCCAGCTCACCTTTGGGACTACCGCCCTACAATGAGCAGTTCTTC.

This chain uses TRBV9 with TRBJ2-3; no reliable D call. This CDR3 is built from 13 residues. V was clipped by 4 bases and J by 8 bases, with 14 bases between them. Germline CDR1 reads SGDLS; CDR2 reads YYNGEE. CDR3 sequence (DNA): TGTGCCAGCAGCCCCCAACGGGTGGGTACGCAGTATTTT. Translated: CASSPQRVGTQYF.

This clone was observed once. The V gene is TRBV5-3, the J gene TRBJ2-7, with TRBD1 identical over 8 bases. TRBV5-3 is classed as an ORF, of uncertain function. Trimming removed 3 bases from V and 3 bases from J; junction bases left unmatched: 5. This CDR3 is 14 amino acids long. CDR3 amino acids: CARSSGTGDYEQYF. DNA of the CDR3: TGTGCCAGAAGCTCCGGGACAGGCGACTACGAGCAGTACTTC.

The chain combines TRBV18 with TRBJ2-1; tentatively, D is TRBD2 (5 bases). This CDR3 has 16 amino acids. The V end lost 2 bases, the J end lost 2 bases, and 13 bases lay between the germline ends. Looked up from germline, CDR1 is KGHSH and CDR2 is LQKENI. The CDR3 nucleotides read TGTGCCAGCTCACCAAGTCCGACTAACCCCTACAATGAGCAGTTCTTC. Translation: CASSPSPTNPYNEQFF.

The chain is built from TRBV7-6 and TRBJ2-1, with 7 bases lining up with TRBD2. CDR1 SGHVS and CDR2 FNYEAQ come from the germline V gene. V lost 5 bases to trimming and J lost 8 bases; unmatched junction nucleotides: 12. This CDR3 region has 15 residues. The CDR3 loop reads CASSLSGGSGDEQFF. The CDR3 DNA reads as TGTGCCAGCAGCCTCTCAGGCGGGAGTGGTGATGAGCAGTTCTTC.

The chain is built from TRBV9 and TRBJ2-1; 7 positions match TRBD2. The CDR3 covers 15 residues. J was trimmed by 5 bases and V by 0 bases; bases with no gene match: 5. CDR1 SGDLS and CDR2 YYNGEE come from the germline V gene. CDR3 nucleotide sequence: TGTGCCAGCAGCGTAGATGGCGGGAGCCACAATGAGCAGTTCTTC. Amino acids: CASSVDGGSHNEQFF. The complete variable domain, with remaining parts taken from reference TRBV9 and TRBJ2-1, reads DSGVTQTPKHLITATGQRVTLRCSPRSGDLSVYWYQQSLDQGLQFLIQYYNGEERAKGNILERFSAQQFPDLHSELNLSSLELGDSALYFCASSVDGGSHNEQFFGPGTRLTVL.

This sequence joins TRBV9 and TRBJ1-4; D is undetermined. The V gene's germline CDR1 is SGDLS and CDR2 YYNGEE. Trimming removed 4 bases at V and 5 bases at J, with 18 bases between. The CDR3 is 16 amino acids. In DNA, the CDR3 is TGTGCCAGCAGCCTTACGGCGGGTCTGGGGAATGAAAAACTGTTTTTT. Translated: CASSLTAGLGNEKLFF.

The chain recombines TRBV2 with TRBJ2-5; 9 positions agree with TRBD1. This CDR3 comprises 13 residues. CDR1 and CDR2 (germline): SNHLY, FYNNEI. With V trimmed by 5 bases and J by 4 bases, 2 bases remained unmatched. CDR3 region: CASSRDRVETQYF. DNA of the CDR3: TGTGCCAGCAGTCGGGACAGGGTAGAGACCCAGTACTTC.

In this sample, this clone turned up a few times. The rearrangement links TRBV6-5 to TRBJ1-2; 8 nucleotides match TRBD1. After removal of 4 bases from V and 6 bases from J, the junction contained 10 bases not matched to a gene. Germline V CDR1 and CDR2: MNHEY, SVGAGI. The CDR3 runs 15 residues. CDR3 loop: CASSSSDREEDGYTF. The DNA of the CDR3 is TGTGCCAGCAGTTCGTCGGACAGGGAGGAGGATGGCTACACCTTC.

The chain links TRBV5-6 to TRBJ1-1, with D hard to call. V was pared by 6 bases and J by 4 bases, with 22 bases between. The germline gives CDR1 SGHDT, CDR2 YYEEEE. CDR3 size: 16 residues. For the CDR3, the DNA is TGTGCCAGCACCGTGAGTCTTGATCCCGGGGTCACTGAAGCTTTCTTT. Its protein product is CASTVSLDPGVTEAFF.

The chain's CDR3 is CASSQITRLTGELFF. In nucleotides, the CDR3 is TGTGCCAGCAGCCAAATAACTAGACTCACCGGGGAGCTGTTTTTT. The chain carries TRBV7-9 and TRBJ2-2; TRBD2 might be the D (5 bases). The length of the CDR3 is 15 residues. The V end lost 5 bases, the J end lost 4 bases, and 14 bases lay between the germline ends. Germline loops: CDR1 SEHNR, CDR2 FQNEAQ (reference sequence).

The CDR3 spells CASSLGVSGGTDTQYF. Here the CDR3 DNA reads TGCGCCAGCAGCTTGGGGGTTAGCGGAGGCACAGATACGCAGTATTTT. This chain connects TRBV5-1 to TRBJ2-3; D perhaps matches TRBD2 (6 bases). Germline CDR1 and CDR2: SGHRS and YFSETQ. The V end was cut by 0 bases, the J end by 1 base, with 12 bases between. The CDR3 runs 16 residues. The whole variable domain, filled in from reference TRBV5-1 and TRBJ2-3, reads KAGVTQTPRYLIKTRGQQVTLSCSPISGHRSVSWYQQTPGQGLQFLFEYFSETQRNKGNFPGRFSGRQFSNSRSEMNVSTLELGDSALYLCASSLGVSGGTDTQYFGPGTRLTVL.

The rearrangement joins TRBV6-5 to TRBJ2-7; 12 positions match TRBD2. Germline values: CDR1 MNHEY, CDR2 SVGAGI. The CDR3 runs to 16 residues. V lost 2 bases to trimming and J lost 2 bases; unmatched junction nucleotides: 4. CDR3 region: CASSYTASGRAYEQYF. CDR3 DNA sequence: TGTGCCAGCAGTTACACGGCTAGCGGGAGGGCCTACGAGCAGTACTTC.

This chain joins TRBV5-5 and TRBJ1-3; D remains ambiguous. CDR1 is SGHKS, CDR2 YYEKEE, per germline (reference sequence). V was shortened by 0 bases and J by 0 bases, with 7 bases between the two germline ends. The CDR3 is made up of 15 amino acids. CDR3 sequence (DNA): TGTGCCAGCAGCTTGGGGAGGAACTCTGGAAACACCATATATTTT. Translating gives CASSLGRNSGNTIYF.